The next 25 T cell receptor beta chains were all read from a single sample in a study of shared clonotypes between healthy human individuals (dated by TCRdb to the early 2020s). Library construction relied on the immunoSEQ multiplex PCR assay. As stored in TCRdb, this immuneACCESS dataset retains in-frame rearrangements with V and J assigned. A fraction of the clones does not appear; measured against another copy, unresolved V genes explain less than half of the discrepancy, and the remainder lacks a known reason. Recorded for this sample are about 2 million clones; 95% of them occurred a single time. The leading ten clones occupy 0.1% to 0.15% of the sample. Source material: naive CD4+ T cells sorted from blood. The cell subset or site label here, explained by the study, means: CD45RA+ positively selected. These TCRs come from a man younger than 35 in good health.

CDR3 DNA sequence: TGCGCCAGCAGCCAAGATGGCTGGCCAACTAATGAAAAACTGTTTTTT. Translation gives CASSQDGWPTNEKLFF. This chain links TRBV4-1 with TRBJ1-4; no definite D call. Germline values: CDR1 MGHRA, CDR2 YSYEKL. V dropped 0 bases and J dropped 0 bases, with 8 bases sitting between them. The CDR3 spans 16 residues.

The genes are TRBV5-6 and TRBJ2-3; D is undetermined. V shed 2 bases and J shed 2 bases, with 9 bases lying between them. Germline CDR1 and CDR2: SGHDT and YYEEEE. This CDR3 contains 14 residues. CDR3 amino acids: CASSFTRHTDTQYF. CDR3 bases: TGTGCCAGCAGCTTCACCCGTCACACAGATACGCAGTATTTT.

J is TRBJ1-5 and V is TRBV7-9, with D uncertain. CDR3 size: 13 residues. V lost 2 bases and J lost 4, with 6 bases in between. Germline values: CDR1 SEHNR, CDR2 FQNEAQ (reference sequence). DNA for the CDR3: TGTGCCAGCAGCTTATTGTCGAATCAGCCCCAGCATTTT. It translates to CASSLLSNQPQHF.

This clone was observed a handful of times. This chain connects TRBV4-3 to TRBJ2-7; TRBD2 agrees at 12 bases. The germline gives CDR1 LGHNA, CDR2 YSLEER. J gave up 4 bases and V 1 base, and 5 bases lay outside the gene matches. The CDR3 covers 16 residues. CDR3 protein: CASSQGNLAGGYEQYF. The CDR3 coding sequence is TGCGCCAGCAGCCAAGGGAATCTAGCGGGAGGGTACGAGCAGTACTTC.

V is TRBV5-1 and J is TRBJ1-1; D unclear. The CDR3 totals 13 residues. Germline values: CDR1 SGHRS, CDR2 YFSETQ. The V end was cut by 1 base, the J end by 0 bases, with 4 bases between. In DNA, the CDR3 is TGCGCCAGCAGCTTGAACTTGAACACTGAAGCTTTCTTT. This translates into CASSLNLNTEAFF.

The chain has TRBV15 and TRBJ2-1; 10 nucleotides align to TRBD1. Germline lookup yields CDR1 LNHNV and CDR2 YYDKDF (reference sequence). The CDR3 totals 14 residues. Trimming removed 9 bases from V and 0 bases from J; junction bases left unmatched: 2. CDR3 bases: TGTGCCACGAGGACAGGGGGCTCCTACAATGAGCAGTTCTTC. The encoded protein is CATRTGGSYNEQFF. Filled out from reference TRBV15 and TRBJ2-1, the complete variable domain reads DAMVIQNPRYQVTQFGKPVTLSCSQTLNHNVMYWYQQKSSQAPKLLFHYYDKDFNNEADTPDNFQSRRPNTSFCFLDIRSPGLGDTAMYLCATRTGGSYNEQFFGPGTRLTVL.

The chain couples TRBV11-3 to TRBJ1-1; D uncertain. The V end was cut by 2 bases, the J end by 3 bases, with 10 bases between. Germline CDR1 reads SGHNT; CDR2 reads YENEEA. This CDR3 has 14 residues. CDR3 protein: CASSLNQKDTEAFF. The CDR3 DNA sequence: TGTGCCAGCAGCTTAAACCAGAAGGACACTGAAGCTTTCTTT.

V usage is TRBV28 and J usage is TRBJ2-1; TRBD2 matches 9 bases. The CDR3 sequence is 17 residues long. Germline V CDR1 and CDR2: MDHEN, SYDVKM. With V trimmed by 1 base and J by 8 bases, 12 bases remained unmatched. Here the CDR3 reads CASSLLGLAPYKDEQFF. CDR3 nucleotide sequence: TGTGCCAGCAGTTTATTAGGACTAGCGCCGTATAAGGATGAGCAGTTCTTC.

The chain links TRBV2 to TRBJ1-2; D not certain. The CDR3 totals 13 residues. Germline CDR1 is SNHLY and CDR2 is FYNNEI. V dropped 0 bases and J dropped 4 bases, with 6 bases sitting between them. This CDR3 is CASSEAAFYGYTF. The CDR3 nucleotides are TGTGCCAGCAGTGAAGCAGCCTTCTATGGCTACACCTTC.

This chain joins TRBV7-3 and TRBJ1-1; 8 bases are shared with TRBD1. Germline V CDR1 and CDR2: SGHTA, FQGTGA. With V trimmed by 4 bases and J by 3 bases, 10 bases remained unmatched. The CDR3 consists of 16 residues. CDR3 nucleotides: TGTGCCAGCAGCTCAAGGACAGGGAGAGTGGACACTGAAGCTTTCTTT. The encoded protein is CASSSRTGRVDTEAFF.

This chain joins TRBV7-9 and TRBJ1-1; no clear D gene. This CDR3 comprises 14 residues. Germline values: CDR1 SEHNR, CDR2 FQNEAQ (reference sequence). V lost 1 base and J lost 1, with 7 bases in between. This CDR3 reads CASSLERTNTEAFF. CDR3 DNA: TGTGCCAGCAGCTTAGAACGGACGAACACTGAAGCTTTCTTT.

This chain joins TRBV5-1 and TRBJ1-4; possibly TRBD1 for D (5 bases). CDR3 length: 17 residues. Germline V lookup: CDR1 SGHRS, CDR2 YFSETQ. The germline V and J ends were trimmed by 4 bases and 4 bases, with 20 bases remaining between them. The DNA of the CDR3 is TGCGCCAGCAGCCCGTCCGGGGGGTTGGGGCTTAATGAAAAACTGTTTTTT. Translating it yields CASSPSGGLGLNEKLFF.

V is TRBV10-3 and J is TRBJ2-5; D might be TRBD2 (6 bases). The CDR3 length is 14 residues. Between the trimmed V and J ends, which lost 2 bases and 6 bases, there was a span of 13 bases. Germline loops: CDR1 ENHRY, CDR2 SYGVKD. The DNA of the CDR3 is TGTGCCATCAGTGAGGGGCGGACTACGAAGACCCAGTACTTC. It yields the protein CAISEGRTTKTQYF.

CDR3 nucleotides: TGTGCCGCCATAACAGCTGCCTTCATGAACACTGAAGCTTTCTTT. Protein sequence: CAAITAAFMNTEAFF. The chain recombines TRBV6-6 with TRBJ1-1; D is unclear. V lost 11 bases and J 0 bases, leaving 19 bases between the germline ends. The CDR3 length is 15 residues. CDR1 is MNHNY, CDR2 SVGAGI, per germline (reference sequence).

The chain uses TRBV6-5 and TRBJ1-2; weak D call: TRBD1 (5 bases). The ends were cut back, 0 bases at V and 8 bases at J, with 13 bases in the middle. From germline, CDR1 is MNHEY and CDR2 SVGAGI. This CDR3 has 14 amino acids. CDR3: CASSYSGTAGGYTF. The CDR3 DNA reads as TGTGCCAGCAGTTACTCGGGGACGGCTGGGGGCTACACCTTC.

V gene TRBV7-9 combines with J gene TRBJ1-4; no clear D gene. V lost 3 bases and J 0 bases, leaving 11 bases between the germline ends. Germline V lookup: CDR1 SEHNR, CDR2 FQNEAQ (reference sequence). The CDR3 contains 16 residues. DNA for the CDR3: TGTGCCAGCAGCTTTGGTCCAGTTGCAACTAATGAAAAACTGTTTTTT. Amino acids: CASSFGPVATNEKLFF. The whole variable domain, remainder taken from reference TRBV7-9 and TRBJ1-4, is DTGVSQNPRHKITKRGQNVTFRCDPISEHNRLYWYRQTLGQGPEFLTYFQNEAQLEKSRLLSDRFSAERPKGSFSTLEIQRTEQGDSAMYLCASSFGPVATNEKLFFGSGTQLSVL.

The V gene is TRBV29-1, the J gene TRBJ2-7, with D possibly being TRBD1 (7 bases). V lost 4 bases and J 5 bases, leaving 18 bases between the germline ends. The length of the CDR3 is 14 residues. In germline, CDR1 is SQVTM, CDR2 ANQGSEA. The CDR3 is CSVAIGGTVNEQYF. The DNA of the CDR3 is TGCAGCGTTGCCATTGGGGGGACAGTCAACGAGCAGTACTTC.

In nucleotides, the CDR3 is TGCGCCAGCAGTCCGGCGGGACTAGGGTCCAATGAGCAGTTCTTC. Amino acid sequence: CASSPAGLGSNEQFF. The rearrangement uses TRBV10-1 and TRBJ2-1; 8 bases fit TRBD2. The V gene end was trimmed by 5 bases and the J gene end by 6 bases; junction bases not matched to a gene: 9. Per the germline V gene, CDR1 is WNHNN and CDR2 is SYGVQD (reference sequence). This CDR3 region has 15 residues.

The chain recombines TRBV25-1 with TRBJ2-1, with 12 bases that match TRBD2. The CDR3 covers 15 residues. V was clipped by 5 bases and J by 6 bases; unmatched bases: 5. Per germline, CDR1 MGHDK and CDR2 SYGVNS. The CDR3 sequence is CASSNPGLAGNEQFF. In nucleotides, the CDR3 is TGTGCCAGCAGTAATCCGGGACTAGCGGGCAATGAGCAGTTCTTC.

The chain uses TRBV5-1 and TRBJ1-4; D gene ambiguous. The V and J ends lost 1 base and 0 bases respectively, with 4 bases between them. From germline, CDR1 is SGHRS and CDR2 YFSETQ. The CDR3 consists of 14 residues. CDR3 region: CASSLLATNEKLFF. CDR3 nucleotides: TGCGCCAGCAGCTTGCTTGCAACTAATGAAAAACTGTTTTTT.

This rearrangement joins TRBV5-1 to TRBJ2-3, with TRBD2 as a possible D gene (6 bases). V lost 4 bases to trimming and J lost 2 bases, with 11 bases between them. CDR1 is SGHRS, CDR2 YFSETQ, per germline. This CDR3 contains 14 residues. The CDR3 DNA is TGCGCCAGCAGCACCCGGAGGGTCACAGATACGCAGTATTTT. Encoded protein: CASSTRRVTDTQYF.

J is TRBJ2-6 and V is TRBV15; no reliable D call. The V end was cut by 3 bases, the J end by 1 base, with 4 bases between. This CDR3 has 14 amino acids. Germline CDR1 LNHNV, CDR2 YYDKDF (reference sequence). CDR3 DNA sequence: TGTGCCACCAGCAGCAAATCTGGGGCCAACGTCCTGACTTTC. Residues: CATSSKSGANVLTF.

The chain links TRBV6-6 to TRBJ2-3, with 10 bases identical to TRBD1. The CDR3 consists of 15 residues. Trimming at V came to 5 bases and at J to 2 bases, leaving 4 bases not matched to a gene. The germline CDR1 and CDR2 sequences are MNHNY and SVGAGI (reference sequence). The CDR3 DNA reads as TGTGCCAGCAGTCTGGGACAGGGGCCCACAGATACGCAGTATTTT. Protein sequence: CASSLGQGPTDTQYF.

The chain links TRBV5-8 to TRBJ2-5; 8 nucleotides match TRBD2. V shed 5 bases, J shed 5 bases, and the junction held 8 bases outside the gene matches. The CDR3 sequence is 14 residues long. Germline V lookup: CDR1 SGHTS, CDR2 YDEGEE. The CDR3 loop is CASRLAALAETQYF. Here the CDR3 DNA reads TGTGCCAGCAGACTAGCGGCTCTGGCGGAGACCCAGTACTTC.

On this clone: Other DNA sequences of this sample code for an identical CDR3. The chain is built from TRBV5-1 and TRBJ2-7; 11 positions match TRBD2. Germline values: CDR1 SGHRS, CDR2 YFSETQ. The CDR3 is 15 amino acids. V shed 3 bases and J 3 bases; nucleotides not matched to a gene: 5. This CDR3 is CASSSGGLAVYEQYF. The DNA for the CDR3 is TGCGCCAGCAGCTCCGGGGGACTAGCGGTCTACGAGCAGTACTTC.